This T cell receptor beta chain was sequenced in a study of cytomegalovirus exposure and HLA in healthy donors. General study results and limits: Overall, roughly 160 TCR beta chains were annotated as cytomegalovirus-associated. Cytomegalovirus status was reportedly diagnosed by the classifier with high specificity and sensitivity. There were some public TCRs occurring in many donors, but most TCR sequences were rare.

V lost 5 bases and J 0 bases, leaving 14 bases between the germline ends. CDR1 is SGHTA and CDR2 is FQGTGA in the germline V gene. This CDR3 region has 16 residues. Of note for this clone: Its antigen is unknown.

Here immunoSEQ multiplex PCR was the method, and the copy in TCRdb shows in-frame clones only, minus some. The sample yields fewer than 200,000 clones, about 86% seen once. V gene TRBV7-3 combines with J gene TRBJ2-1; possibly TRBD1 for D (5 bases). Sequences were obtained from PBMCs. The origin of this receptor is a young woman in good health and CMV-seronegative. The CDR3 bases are TGTGCCAGCAGCGAGGAGCAGGGAAGCTCCTACAATGAGCAGTTCTTC. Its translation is CASSEEQGSSYNEQFF. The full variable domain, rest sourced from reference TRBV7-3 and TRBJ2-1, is GAGVSQTPSNKVTEKGKYVELRCDPISGHTALYWYRQSLGQGPEFLIYFQGTGAADDSGLPNDRFFAVRPEGSVSTLKIQRTERGDSAVYLCASSEEQGSSYNEQFFGPGTRLTVL.